This paragraph covers one T cell receptor (beta chain) sequence. Its specificity is unknown. Investigators prepared the TCR beta libraries by applying iRepertoire HTBI primers and Arm-PCR of CDR3 regions. In TCRdb, the multiplex PCR reads were re-called with MiXCR into one record per CDR3 protein. The sample yields 400,000 to 550,000 distinct CDR3 sequences, more than 13% seen once. This sample stems from a study of regulatory T cells in long-lasting Graves disease. For the study at large: For under 3 months, newly diagnosed Graves' patients had been taking antithyroid drugs.

This CDR3 is built from 15 residues. Germline lookup yields CDR1 LNHDA and CDR2 SQIVND (reference sequence). V was pared by 7 bases and J by 0 bases, with 13 bases between. Findings of the study overall: Researchers reported studying only peripheral blood, not thyroid tissue.

Time point noted: newly diagnosed GD, antithyroid drugs for less than 3 months. With RNA extracted from PBMCs as input, the TCR library was made. These same data were also listed under a study on T cells in Graves' hyperthyroidism and ophthalmopathy. That work adds: Diagnosis relied on clinical symptoms, serum thyroxine and TRAb, thyroid ultrasound and orbital computed tomography. Primed by the HTBI set, a first-round RT-PCR was run on the TCR CDR3.

The genes are TRBV19 and TRBJ1-5; D is unresolved. The material sequenced was peripheral blood mononuclear cells (PBMCs), taken at new diagnosis, from a patient treated with antithyroid drugs. The sequence derives from a woman younger than 45 with Graves disease. The CDR3 DNA is TGTGCCAGTAAAGTTGCAAGAAATAGCAATCAGCCCCAGCATTTT. Its protein is CASKVARNSNQPQHF.